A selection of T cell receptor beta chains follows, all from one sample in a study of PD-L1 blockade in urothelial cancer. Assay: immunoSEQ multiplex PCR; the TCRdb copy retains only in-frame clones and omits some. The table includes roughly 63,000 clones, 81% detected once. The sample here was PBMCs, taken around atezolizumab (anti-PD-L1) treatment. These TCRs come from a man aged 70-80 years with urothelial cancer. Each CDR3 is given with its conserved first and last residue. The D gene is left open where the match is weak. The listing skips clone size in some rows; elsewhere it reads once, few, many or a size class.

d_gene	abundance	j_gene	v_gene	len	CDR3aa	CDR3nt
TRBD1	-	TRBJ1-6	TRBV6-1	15	CASRNRGRPESPLHF	TGTGCCAGCAGGAACAGGGGGCGTCCCGAATCACCCCTCCACTTT
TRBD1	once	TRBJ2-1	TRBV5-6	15	CASSFKGQGIDEQFF	TGTGCCAGCAGCTTTAAGGGACAGGGGATAGATGAGCAGTTCTTC
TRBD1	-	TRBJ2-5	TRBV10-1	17	CASSVTGGTGEQETQYF	TGCGCCAGCAGTGTTACCGGAGGGACAGGGGAACAAGAGACCCAGTACTTC
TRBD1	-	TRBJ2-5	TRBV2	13	CASSRGRRETQYF	TGTGCCAGCAGTAGGGGGCGCCGGGAGACCCAGTACTTC
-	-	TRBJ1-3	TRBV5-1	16	CASSLEDTRSGNTIYF	TGCGCCAGCAGCTTGGAGGACACCCGCTCTGGAAACACCATATATTTT
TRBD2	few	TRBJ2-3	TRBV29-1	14	CSVLAGEPQDTQYF	TGCAGCGTTCTAGCGGGAGAACCACAAGATACGCAGTATTTT
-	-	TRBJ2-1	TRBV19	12	CASRGGSNEQFF	TGTGCCAGTAGGGGAGGCTCGAATGAGCAGTTCTTC
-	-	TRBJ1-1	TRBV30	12	CAWNVGDTEAFF	TGTGCCTGGAATGTAGGGGACACTGAAGCTTTCTTT
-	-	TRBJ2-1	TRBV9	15	CASSATSYSINEQFF	TGTGCCAGCAGCGCCACTAGCTACTCGATCAATGAGCAGTTCTTC
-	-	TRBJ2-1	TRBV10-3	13	CAISETGDDEQFF	TGTGCCATCAGTGAAACGGGTGACGATGAGCAGTTCTTC
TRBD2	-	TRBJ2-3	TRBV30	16	CAFQKASGTSTDTQYF	TGTGCCTTTCAAAAGGCTAGCGGGACTAGCACAGATACGCAGTATTTT
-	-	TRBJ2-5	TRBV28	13	CASSTYEVETQYF	TGTGCCAGCAGCACATACGAGGTAGAGACCCAGTACTTC
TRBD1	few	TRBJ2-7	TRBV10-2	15	CASRVPGTGGFEQYF	TGCGCCAGCAGAGTCCCCGGGACAGGGGGCTTTGAGCAGTACTTC
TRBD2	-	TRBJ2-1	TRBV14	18	CASSPGTSGRYSYNEQFF	TGTGCCAGCAGCCCGGGGACTAGCGGGAGGTACTCCTACAATGAGCAGTTCTTC
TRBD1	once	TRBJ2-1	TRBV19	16	CASSPGTGRNYNEQFF	TGTGCCAGTAGTCCAGGGACAGGTCGAAATTACAATGAGCAGTTCTTC
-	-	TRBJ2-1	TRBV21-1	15	CASSTLPLAYNEQFF	TGTGCCAGCAGCACACTGCCTCTGGCCTACAATGAGCAGTTCTTC
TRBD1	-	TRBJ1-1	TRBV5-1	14	CASSPGTVNTEAFF	TGCGCCAGCAGCCCTGGGACAGTGAACACTGAAGCTTTCTTT
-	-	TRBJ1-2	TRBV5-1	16	CASSFYQRAGNYGYTF	TGCGCCAGCAGCTTCTATCAGCGGGCAGGGAACTATGGCTACACCTTC
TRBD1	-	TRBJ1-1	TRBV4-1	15	CASSQDGTGRTEAFF	TGCGCCAGCAGCCAAGATGGGACAGGGAGAACTGAAGCTTTCTTT
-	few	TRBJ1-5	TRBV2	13	CASSEGLGVDQHF	TGTGCCAGCAGTGAAGGTCTCGGGGTGGACCAGCATTTT
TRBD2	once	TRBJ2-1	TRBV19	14	CASSIAGVGNEQFF	TGTGCCAGTAGTATCGCGGGAGTAGGAAATGAGCAGTTCTTC
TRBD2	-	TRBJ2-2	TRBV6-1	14	CASSELAGIGELFF	TGTGCCAGCAGTGAACTAGCGGGTATCGGGGAGCTGTTTTTT
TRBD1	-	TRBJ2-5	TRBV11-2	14	CASSRETGQETQYF	TGTGCCAGCAGCCGAGAGACAGGGCAAGAGACCCAGTACTTC
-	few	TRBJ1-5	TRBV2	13	CASSGGGNQPQHF	TGTGCCAGCAGTGGGGGCGGCAATCAGCCCCAGCATTTT
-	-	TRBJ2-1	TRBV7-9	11	CASSGAGEQFF	TGTGCCAGCTCCGGCGCGGGAGAGCAGTTCTTC
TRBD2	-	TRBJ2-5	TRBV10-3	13	CAIGTSGQETQYF	TGTGCCATCGGGACTAGCGGACAAGAGACCCAGTACTTC
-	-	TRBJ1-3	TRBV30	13	CAWGEGTGNTIYF	TGTGCCTGGGGGGAGGGCACTGGAAACACCATATATTTT
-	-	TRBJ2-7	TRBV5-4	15	CASSRLTGRIGEQYF	TGTGCCAGCAGCCGCTTGACAGGGAGGATAGGCGAGCAGTACTTC
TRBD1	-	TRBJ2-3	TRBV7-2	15	CASSLGTVGTDTQYF	TGTGCCAGCAGCTTGGGGACAGTGGGCACAGATACGCAGTATTTT
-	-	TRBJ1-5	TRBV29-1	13	CSVDGGPNQPQHF	TGCAGCGTTGACGGGGGACCAAATCAGCCCCAGCATTTT
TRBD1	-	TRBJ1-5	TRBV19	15	CASTADRGLNQPQHF	TGTGCCAGTACCGCGGACAGGGGACTTAATCAGCCCCAGCATTTT
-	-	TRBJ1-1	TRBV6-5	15	CASSYGTGRDTEAFF	TGTGCCAGCAGTTACGGTACAGGGCGGGACACTGAAGCTTTCTTT
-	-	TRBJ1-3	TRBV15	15	CATSRVRGGQSTIYF	TGTGCCACCAGCAGAGTCCGGGGAGGCCAGAGCACCATATATTTT
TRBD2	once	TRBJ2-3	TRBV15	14	CATRASGSTDTQYF	TGTGCCACCAGGGCTAGCGGGAGCACAGATACGCAGTATTTT
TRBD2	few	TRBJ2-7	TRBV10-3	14	CAIRGGLEVNEQYF	TGTGCCATCAGGGGTGGACTAGAAGTCAACGAGCAGTACTTC
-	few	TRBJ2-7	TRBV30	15	CAWSGRGAINGEQYF	TGTGCCTGGAGTGGTCGCGGGGCCATAAACGGAGAGCAGTACTTC
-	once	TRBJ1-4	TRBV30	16	CAWSVSLPGLGEKLFF	TGTGCCTGGAGTGTCTCACTCCCGGGACTCGGGGAAAAACTGTTTTTT
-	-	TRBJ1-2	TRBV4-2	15	CASSQELGQEYGYTF	TGTGCCAGCAGCCAAGAATTAGGCCAGGAATATGGCTACACCTTC
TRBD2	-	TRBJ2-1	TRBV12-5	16	CASGLRAGSSYNEQFF	TGTGCTAGTGGTTTACGAGCGGGAAGCTCCTACAATGAGCAGTTCTTC
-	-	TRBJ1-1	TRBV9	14	CASSPTVGGTEAFF	TGTGCCAGCAGCCCGACTGTGGGGGGGACTGAAGCTTTCTTT
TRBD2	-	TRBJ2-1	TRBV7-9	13	CASSRGTSGRWFF	TGTGCCAGCAGCCGCGGGACTAGCGGGAGGTGGTTCTTC
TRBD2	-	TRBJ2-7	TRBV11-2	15	CASSRSSGVSYEQYF	TGTGCCAGCAGCCGTTCTAGCGGCGTCTCCTACGAGCAGTACTTC
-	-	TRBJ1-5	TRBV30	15	CAWEPRPGGHQPQHF	TGTGCCTGGGAACCCCGCCCGGGGGGCCATCAGCCCCAGCATTTT
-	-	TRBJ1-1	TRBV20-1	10	CSASGSSAFF	TGCAGTGCTTCAGGGTCATCAGCTTTCTTT
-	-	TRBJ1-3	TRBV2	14	CASRLATSGNTIYF	TGTGCCAGCAGGTTAGCGACTTCTGGAAACACCATATATTTT
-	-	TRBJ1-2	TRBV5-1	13	CASSLREFGGYTF	TGCGCCAGCAGCCTCAGGGAATTCGGTGGCTACACCTTC
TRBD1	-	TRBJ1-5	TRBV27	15	CASSFRGQNNQPQHF	TGTGCCAGCAGTTTTCGGGGACAGAACAATCAGCCCCAGCATTTT
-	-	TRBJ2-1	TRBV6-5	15	CASSYLGSSYNEQFF	TGTGCCAGCAGTTACCTCGGGAGCTCCTACAATGAGCAGTTCTTC
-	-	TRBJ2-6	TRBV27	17	CASSLTPPGSGANVLTF	TGTGCCAGCAGTCTAACCCCTCCGGGGTCTGGGGCCAACGTCCTGACTTTC
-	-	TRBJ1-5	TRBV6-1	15	CASAPEGNSNQPQHF	TGTGCCAGCGCCCCGGAGGGGAATAGCAATCAGCCCCAGCATTTT
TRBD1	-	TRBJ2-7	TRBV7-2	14	CASSSNRGSYEQYF	TGTGCCAGCAGCTCTAACAGGGGCTCCTACGAGCAGTACTTC
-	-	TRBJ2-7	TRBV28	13	CASSPHSTYEQYF	TGTGCCAGCAGCCCCCACAGCACCTACGAGCAGTACTTC
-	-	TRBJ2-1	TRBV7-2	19	CASSLVPTIGTGEYNEQFF	TGTGCCAGCAGCTTAGTGCCCACTATCGGGACTGGAGAATACAATGAGCAGTTCTTC
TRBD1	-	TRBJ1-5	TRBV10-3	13	CAISTGEWEPQHF	TGTGCCATCAGTACAGGGGAATGGGAGCCCCAGCATTTT
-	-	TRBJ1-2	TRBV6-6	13	CASSYSSGKGYTF	TGTGCCAGCAGTTACTCCTCGGGTAAAGGCTACACCTTC
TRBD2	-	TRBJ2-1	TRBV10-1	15	CASSDPGRNYNEQFF	TGCGCCAGCAGTGATCCCGGGAGGAACTACAATGAGCAGTTCTTC
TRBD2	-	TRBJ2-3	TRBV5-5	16	CASSLKRLAGTDTQYF	TGTGCCAGCAGCTTAAAACGACTAGCGGGAACAGATACGCAGTATTTT